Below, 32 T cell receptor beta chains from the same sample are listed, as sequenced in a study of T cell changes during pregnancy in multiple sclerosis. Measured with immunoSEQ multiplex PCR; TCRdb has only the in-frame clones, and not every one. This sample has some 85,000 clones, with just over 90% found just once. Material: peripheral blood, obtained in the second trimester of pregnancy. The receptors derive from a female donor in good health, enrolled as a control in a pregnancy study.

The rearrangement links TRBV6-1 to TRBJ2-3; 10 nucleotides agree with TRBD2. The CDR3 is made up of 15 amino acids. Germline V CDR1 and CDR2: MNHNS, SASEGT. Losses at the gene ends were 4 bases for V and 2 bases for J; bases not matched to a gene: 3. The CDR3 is CASSAGLAVTDTQYF. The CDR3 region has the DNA TGTGCCAGCAGTGCCGGACTAGCGGTCACAGATACGCAGTATTTT.

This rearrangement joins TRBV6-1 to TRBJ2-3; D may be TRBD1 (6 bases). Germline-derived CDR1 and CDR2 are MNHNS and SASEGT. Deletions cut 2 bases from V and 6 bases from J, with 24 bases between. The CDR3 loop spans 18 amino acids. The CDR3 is CASSESEASYRATDTQYF. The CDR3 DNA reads TGTGCCAGCAGTGAATCGGAGGCTTCCTACAGGGCCACGGATACGCAGTATTTT.

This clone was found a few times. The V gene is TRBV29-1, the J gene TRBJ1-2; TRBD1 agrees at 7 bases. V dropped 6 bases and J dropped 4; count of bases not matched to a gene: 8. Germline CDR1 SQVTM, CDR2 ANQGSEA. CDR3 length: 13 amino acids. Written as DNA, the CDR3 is TGCAGCGTCCCCTTGACAGGGTCCTATGGCTACACCTTC. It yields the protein CSVPLTGSYGYTF.

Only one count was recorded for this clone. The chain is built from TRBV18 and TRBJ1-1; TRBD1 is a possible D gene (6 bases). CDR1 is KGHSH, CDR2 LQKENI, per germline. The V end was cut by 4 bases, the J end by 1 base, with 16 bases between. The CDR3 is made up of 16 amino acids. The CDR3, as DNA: TGTGCCAGCTCACTTTCACCGGGACACCAGAACACTGAAGCTTTCTTT. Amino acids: CASSLSPGHQNTEAFF.

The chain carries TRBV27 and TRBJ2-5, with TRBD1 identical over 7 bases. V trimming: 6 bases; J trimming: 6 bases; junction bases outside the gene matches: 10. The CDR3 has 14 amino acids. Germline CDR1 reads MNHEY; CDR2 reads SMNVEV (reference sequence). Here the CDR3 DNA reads TGTGCCAGCAGGCACGGGCAGGGGGTAAAGACCCAGTACTTC. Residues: CASRHGQGVKTQYF.

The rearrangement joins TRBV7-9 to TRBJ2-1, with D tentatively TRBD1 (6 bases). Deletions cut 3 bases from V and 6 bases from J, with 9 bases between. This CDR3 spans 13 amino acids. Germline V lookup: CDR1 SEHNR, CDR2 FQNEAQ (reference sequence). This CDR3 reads CASSFGQLNEQFF. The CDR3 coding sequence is TGTGCCAGCAGCTTTGGACAGCTCAATGAGCAGTTCTTC.

DNA for the CDR3: TGTGCCAGCAGCCCGGACGGGGGGATCGGGGTCGAGCAGTACTTC. This codes for CASSPDGGIGVEQYF. The rearrangement uses TRBV7-2 and TRBJ2-7; 7 positions match TRBD2. V shed 5 bases and J 6 bases; nucleotides not matched to a gene: 13. CDR3 length: 15 amino acids. Germline values: CDR1 SGHTA, CDR2 FQGNSA.

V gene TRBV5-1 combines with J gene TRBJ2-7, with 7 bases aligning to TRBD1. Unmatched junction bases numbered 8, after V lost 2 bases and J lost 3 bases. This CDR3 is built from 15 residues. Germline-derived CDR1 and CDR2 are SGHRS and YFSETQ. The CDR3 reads CASSLTGEWVYEQYF. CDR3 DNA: TGCGCCAGCAGCTTAACAGGGGAATGGGTCTACGAGCAGTACTTC.

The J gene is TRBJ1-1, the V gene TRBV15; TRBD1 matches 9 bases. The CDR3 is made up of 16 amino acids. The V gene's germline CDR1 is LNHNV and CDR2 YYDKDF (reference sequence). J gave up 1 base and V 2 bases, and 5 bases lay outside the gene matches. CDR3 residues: CATSRKPGQGNTEAFF. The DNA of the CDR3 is TGTGCCACCAGCAGAAAACCGGGACAGGGGAACACTGAAGCTTTCTTT.

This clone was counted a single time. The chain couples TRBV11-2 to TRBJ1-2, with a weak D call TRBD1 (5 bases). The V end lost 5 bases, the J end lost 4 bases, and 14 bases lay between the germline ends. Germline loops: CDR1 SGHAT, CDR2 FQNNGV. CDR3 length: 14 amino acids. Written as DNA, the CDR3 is TGTGCCAGCAGCCCAACCGGGACTACCTATGGCTACACCTTC. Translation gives CASSPTGTTYGYTF.

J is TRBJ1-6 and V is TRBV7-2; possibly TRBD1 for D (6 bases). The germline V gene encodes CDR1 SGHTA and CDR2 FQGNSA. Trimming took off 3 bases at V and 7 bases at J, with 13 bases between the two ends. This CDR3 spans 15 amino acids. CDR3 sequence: CASSFIQGGNSPLHF. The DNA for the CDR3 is TGTGCCAGCAGCTTCATACAGGGCGGCAATTCACCCCTCCACTTT.

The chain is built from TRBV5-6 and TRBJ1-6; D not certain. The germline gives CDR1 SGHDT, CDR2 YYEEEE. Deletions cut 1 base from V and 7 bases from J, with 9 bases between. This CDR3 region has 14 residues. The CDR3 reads CASSLISGNSPLHF. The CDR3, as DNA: TGTGCCAGCAGCTTGATTTCGGGAAATTCACCCCTCCACTTT.

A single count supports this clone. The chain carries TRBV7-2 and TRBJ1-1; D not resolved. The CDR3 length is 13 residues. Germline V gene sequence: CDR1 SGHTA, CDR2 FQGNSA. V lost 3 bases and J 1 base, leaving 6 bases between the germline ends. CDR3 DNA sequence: TGTGCCAGCAGCTTGTCCGGGAACACTGAAGCTTTCTTT. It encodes CASSLSGNTEAFF.

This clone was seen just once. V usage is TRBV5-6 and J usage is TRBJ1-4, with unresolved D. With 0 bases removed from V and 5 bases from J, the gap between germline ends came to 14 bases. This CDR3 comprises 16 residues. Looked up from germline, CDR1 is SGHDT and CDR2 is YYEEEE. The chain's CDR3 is CASSLAGRSTNEKLFF. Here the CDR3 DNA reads TGTGCCAGCAGCTTGGCAGGTCGCTCCACAAATGAAAAACTGTTTTTT. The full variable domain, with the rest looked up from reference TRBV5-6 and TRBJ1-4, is DAGVTQSPTHLIKTRGQQVTLRCSPKSGHDTVSWYQQALGQGPQFIFQYYEEEERQRGNFPDRFSGHQFPNYSSELNVNALLLGDSALYLCASSLAGRSTNEKLFFGSGTQLSVL.

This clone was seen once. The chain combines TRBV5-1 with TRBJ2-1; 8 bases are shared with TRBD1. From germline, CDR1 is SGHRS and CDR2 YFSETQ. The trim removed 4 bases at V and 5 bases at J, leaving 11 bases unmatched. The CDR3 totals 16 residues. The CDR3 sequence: CASSPWTGLGNNEQFF. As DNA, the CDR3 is TGCGCCAGCAGCCCGTGGACAGGGCTTGGAAACAATGAGCAGTTCTTC.

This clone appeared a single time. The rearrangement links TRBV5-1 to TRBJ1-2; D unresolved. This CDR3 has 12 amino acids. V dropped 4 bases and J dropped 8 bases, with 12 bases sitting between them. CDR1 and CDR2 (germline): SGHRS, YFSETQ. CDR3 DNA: TGCGCCAGCAGCCCGGTTCGAGGGGGCTACACCTTC. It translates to CASSPVRGGYTF.

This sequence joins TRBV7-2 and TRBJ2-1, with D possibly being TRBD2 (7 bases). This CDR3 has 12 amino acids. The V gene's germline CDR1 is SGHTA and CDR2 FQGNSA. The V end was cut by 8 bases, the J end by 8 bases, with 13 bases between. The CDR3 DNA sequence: TGTGCCAGCGGGGGGGCCGGGGATGAGCAGTTCTTC. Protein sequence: CASGGAGDEQFF.

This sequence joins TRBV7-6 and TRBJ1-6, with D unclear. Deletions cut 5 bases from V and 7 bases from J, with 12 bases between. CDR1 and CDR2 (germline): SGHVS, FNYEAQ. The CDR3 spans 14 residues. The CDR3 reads CASSPTVVNSPLHF. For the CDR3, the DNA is TGTGCCAGCAGCCCCACGGTCGTAAATTCACCCCTCCACTTT.

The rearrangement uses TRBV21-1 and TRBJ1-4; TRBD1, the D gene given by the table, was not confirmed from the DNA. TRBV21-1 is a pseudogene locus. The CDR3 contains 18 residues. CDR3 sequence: CASSNVGVIDGSNEKLFF. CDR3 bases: TGTGCCAGCAGCAATGTAGGGGTAATAGACGGTAGTAATGAAAAACTGTTTTTT.

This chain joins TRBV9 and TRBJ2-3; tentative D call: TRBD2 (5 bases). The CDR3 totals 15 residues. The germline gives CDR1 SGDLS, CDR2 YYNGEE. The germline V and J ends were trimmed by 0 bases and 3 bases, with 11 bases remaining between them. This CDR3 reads CASSVDIGLTDTQYF. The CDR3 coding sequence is TGTGCCAGCAGCGTAGATATAGGACTGACAGATACGCAGTATTTT.

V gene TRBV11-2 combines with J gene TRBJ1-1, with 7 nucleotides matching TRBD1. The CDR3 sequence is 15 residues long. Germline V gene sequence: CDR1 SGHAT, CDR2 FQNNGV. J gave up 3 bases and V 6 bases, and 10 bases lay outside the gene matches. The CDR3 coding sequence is TGTGCCAGCAGTAAAAGTACAGGGGTCGACACTGAAGCTTTCTTT. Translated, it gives CASSKSTGVDTEAFF.

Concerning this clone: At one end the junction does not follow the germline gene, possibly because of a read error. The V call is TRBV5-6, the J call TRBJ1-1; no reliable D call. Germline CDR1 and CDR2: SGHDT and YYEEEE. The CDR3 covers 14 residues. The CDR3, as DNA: TGTGCCAGCTGCTTGTCCCACGGTGACACTGAAGCTTTCTTT. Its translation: CASCLSHGDTEAFF.

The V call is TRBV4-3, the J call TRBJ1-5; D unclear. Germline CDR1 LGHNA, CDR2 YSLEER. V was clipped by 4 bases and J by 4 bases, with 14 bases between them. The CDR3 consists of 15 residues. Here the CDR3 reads CASSPEASLNQPQHF. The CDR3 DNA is TGCGCCAGCAGCCCCGAGGCCTCCTTAAATCAGCCCCAGCATTTT.

CDR3 amino acids: CASSLEGTRAFF. Here the CDR3 DNA reads TGTGCCAGCAGCTTGGAGGGGACTCGTGCTTTCTTT. The V gene is TRBV5-4, the J gene TRBJ1-1; D possibly corresponds to TRBD1 (5 bases). V gave up 0 bases and J gave up 11 bases, with 11 bases separating them. CDR3 length: 12 amino acids. In germline, CDR1 is SGHNT, CDR2 YYREEE (reference sequence).

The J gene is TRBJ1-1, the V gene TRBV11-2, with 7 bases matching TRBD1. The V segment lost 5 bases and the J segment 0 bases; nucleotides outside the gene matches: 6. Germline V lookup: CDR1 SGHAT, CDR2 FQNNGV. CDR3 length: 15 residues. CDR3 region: CASSPSGTVNTEAFF. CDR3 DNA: TGTGCCAGCAGCCCCTCCGGGACAGTGAACACTGAAGCTTTCTTT.

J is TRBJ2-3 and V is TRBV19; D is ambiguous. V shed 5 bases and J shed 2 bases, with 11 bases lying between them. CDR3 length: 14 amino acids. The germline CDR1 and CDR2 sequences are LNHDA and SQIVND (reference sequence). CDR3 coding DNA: TGTGCCAGTAGTTGGCAGGCCCTCACAGATACGCAGTATTTT. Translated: CASSWQALTDTQYF.

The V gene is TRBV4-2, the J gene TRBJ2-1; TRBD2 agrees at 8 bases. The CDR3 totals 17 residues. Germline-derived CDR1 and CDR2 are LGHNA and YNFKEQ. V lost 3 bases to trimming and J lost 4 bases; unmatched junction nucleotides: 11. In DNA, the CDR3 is TGTGCCAGCAGCCAGGTTTTCAGCGGGGGAATTTACAATGAGCAGTTCTTC. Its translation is CASSQVFSGGIYNEQFF.

The CDR3 coding sequence is TGTGCCAGCAGCTCAGGACAGATCAACGAGCAGTACTTC. Translated, it gives CASSSGQINEQYF. This chain connects TRBV7-6 to TRBJ2-7; D may be TRBD1 (6 bases). Looked up from germline, CDR1 is SGHVS and CDR2 is FNYEAQ. The CDR3 runs to 13 residues. V shed 4 bases and J shed 5 bases, with 12 bases lying between them. The full variable domain, completed using reference TRBV7-6 and TRBJ2-7, is GAGVSQSPRYKVTKRGQDVALRCDPISGHVSLYWYRQALGQGPEFLTYFNYEAQQDKSGLPNDRFSAERPEGSISTLTIQRTEQRDSAMYRCASSSGQINEQYFGPGTRLTVT.

In DNA, the CDR3 is TGTGCCAGCTCACTGGGACAGGGCCTTAATGAAAAACTGTTTTTT. This translates into CASSLGQGLNEKLFF. The rearrangement links TRBV18 to TRBJ1-4, with 9 bases matching TRBD1. This CDR3 is built from 15 residues. The ends lost 4 bases at V and 4 bases at J; junction bases unmatched: 4. Germline assignment: CDR1 KGHSH and CDR2 LQKENI.

CDR3 sequence reads: CASSLGGGLETQYF. For the CDR3, the DNA is TGTGCCAGCAGCTTAGGAGGGGGCCTGGAGACCCAGTACTTC. The rearrangement links TRBV7-3 to TRBJ2-5, with D perhaps matching TRBD1 (7 bases). The CDR3 has 14 residues. Between the trimmed V and J ends, which lost 2 bases and 5 bases, there was a span of 12 bases. In germline, CDR1 is SGHTA, CDR2 FQGTGA.

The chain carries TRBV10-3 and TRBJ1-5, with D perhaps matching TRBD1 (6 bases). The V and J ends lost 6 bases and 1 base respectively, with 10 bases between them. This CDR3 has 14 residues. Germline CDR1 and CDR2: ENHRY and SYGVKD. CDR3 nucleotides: TGTGCCATCAGGGACAGTGGGAGCAATCAGCCCCAGCATTTT. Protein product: CAIRDSGSNQPQHF.

The CDR3 sequence: CASSIMGAPSEAFF. The DNA of the CDR3 is TGTGCCAGTAGTATAATGGGCGCGCCGTCTGAAGCTTTCTTT. This sequence joins TRBV19 and TRBJ1-1; unclear D gene. V was pared by 2 bases and J by 6 bases, with 13 bases between. Germline V gene data show CDR1 as LNHDA and CDR2 as SQIVND (reference sequence). This CDR3 region has 14 residues.